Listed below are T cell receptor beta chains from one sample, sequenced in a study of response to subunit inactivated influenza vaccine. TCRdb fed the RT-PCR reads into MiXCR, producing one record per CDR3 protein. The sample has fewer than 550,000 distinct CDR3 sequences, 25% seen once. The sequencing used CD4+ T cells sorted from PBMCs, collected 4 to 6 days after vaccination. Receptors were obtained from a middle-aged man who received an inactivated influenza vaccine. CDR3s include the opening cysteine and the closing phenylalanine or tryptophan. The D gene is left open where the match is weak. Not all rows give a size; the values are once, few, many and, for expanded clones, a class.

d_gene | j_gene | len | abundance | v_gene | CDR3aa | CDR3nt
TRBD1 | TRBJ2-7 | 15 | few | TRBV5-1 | CASSIGTGTSYEQYF | TGCGCCAGCAGCATCGGGACAGGGACCTCCTACGAGCAGTACTTC
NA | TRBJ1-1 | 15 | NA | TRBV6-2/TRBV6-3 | CASSSRLGKDTEAFF | TGTGCCAGCAGTTCGCGACTGGGAAAGGACACTGAAGCTTTCTTT
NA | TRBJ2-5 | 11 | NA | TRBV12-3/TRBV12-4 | CASRQQETQYF | TGTGCCAGCAGGCAACAAGAGACCCAGTACTTC
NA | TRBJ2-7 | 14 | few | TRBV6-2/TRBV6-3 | CASSYGQGTWEQYF | TGTGCCAGCAGTTATGGGCAGGGGACGTGGGAGCAGTACTTC
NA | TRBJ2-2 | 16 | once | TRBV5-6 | CASSLYGGGWTGELFF | TGTGCCAGCAGCTTGTACGGGGGCGGTTGGACCGGGGAGCTGTTTTTT
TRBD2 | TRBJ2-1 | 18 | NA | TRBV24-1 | CATSGRGLAGVWTDEQFF | TGTGCCACCAGTGGCCGTGGACTAGCGGGAGTATGGACGGATGAGCAGTTCTTC
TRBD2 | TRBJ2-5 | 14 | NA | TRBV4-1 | CASSSPGLAETQYF | TGCGCCAGCAGCTCCCCGGGACTAGCTGAGACCCAGTACTTC
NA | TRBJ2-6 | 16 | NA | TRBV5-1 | CASSLLQGAGANVLTF | TGCGCCAGCAGCTTGCTACAGGGTGCTGGGGCCAACGTCCTGACTTTC
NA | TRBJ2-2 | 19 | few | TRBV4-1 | CASSLLPVSSRSGTGELFF | TGCGCCAGCAGCCTACTCCCTGTGTCAAGCCGATCGGGGACCGGGGAGCTGTTTTTT
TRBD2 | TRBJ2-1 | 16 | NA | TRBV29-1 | CSVEEGRTRVRNEQFF | TGCAGCGTTGAAGAAGGTCGGACTAGGGTTCGGAATGAGCAGTTCTTC
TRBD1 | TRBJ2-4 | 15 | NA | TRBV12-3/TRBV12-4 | CASGDRGSAKNIQYF | TGTGCCAGCGGAGACAGGGGGTCTGCCAAAAACATTCAGTACTTC
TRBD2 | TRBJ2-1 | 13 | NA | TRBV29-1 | CSVLAGGYNEQFF | TGCAGCGTACTAGCGGGAGGGTACAATGAGCAGTTCTTC
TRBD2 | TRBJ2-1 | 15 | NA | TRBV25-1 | CASSDTSGSRSEQFF | TGTGCCAGCAGTGATACTAGCGGGAGCAGGAGCGAGCAGTTCTTC
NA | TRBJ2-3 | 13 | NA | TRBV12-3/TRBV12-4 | CASSFNRADTQYF | TGTGCCAGCAGTTTTAACAGGGCGGATACGCAGTATTTT
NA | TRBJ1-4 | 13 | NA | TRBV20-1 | CSALDATNEKLFF | TGCAGTGCTCTGGATGCAACTAATGAAAAACTGTTTTTT
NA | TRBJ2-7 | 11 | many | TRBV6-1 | CASSDRYEQYF | TGTGCCAGCAGTGACAGGTACGAGCAGTACTTC
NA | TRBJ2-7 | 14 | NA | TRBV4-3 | CASSHLPGYGEQYF | TGCGCCAGCAGCCATTTACCAGGATATGGAGAGCAGTACTTC
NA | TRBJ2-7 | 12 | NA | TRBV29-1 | CSVDGVSSEQYF | TGCAGCGTTGATGGGGTTTCCTCCGAGCAGTACTTC